This T cell receptor beta chain was recovered during a study of identical twins. TCRdb re-called the 5' RACE reads through MiXCR, storing one row per CDR3 protein. The sample holds 400,000 to 500,000 distinct CDR3 sequences, approximately 14% seen once. The CDR3 covers 14 residues. V was clipped by 4 bases and J by 5 bases, with 11 bases between them. Germline CDR1 and CDR2: SGHTA and FQGNSA. This clonotype was observed many times. Its antigen is as yet unknown. Whole-study results and caveats: Compared with unrelated sharing, twin-shared out-of-frame alpha sequences had more low-probability sequences. Insertions were fewer in abundant cord blood beta clonotypes, whereas memory repertoires showed none of this pattern.

The same data also contributed to another study, on yellow fever vaccine responses in identical twins.

This clonotype originated in a woman in her late teens or twenties in good health. The rearrangement links TRBV7-2 to TRBJ1-4; D remains unclear. Sequencing was carried out using CD4+ T cells sorted from blood. CDR3 loop: CASSSNSGNEKLFF. The CDR3 DNA is TGTGCCAGCAGCTCGAACAGCGGGAATGAAAAACTGTTTTTT.